The rows below give T cell receptor beta chains drawn from one sample of a study of T cell changes during pregnancy in multiple sclerosis. Profiling relied on immunoSEQ multiplex PCR, and the TCRdb table lists in-frame clones only, not all of them. The repertoire consists of under 65,000 clones, with approximately 94% occurring once and the leading ten covering 2.5%. The starting material was CD8+ T cells from peripheral blood mononuclear cells, obtained after pregnancy. The origin of the receptors is a female donor with multiple sclerosis, enrolled in a pregnancy study. CDR3s include the opening cysteine and the closing phenylalanine or tryptophan. A D gene is named only where the DNA matches it firmly. Only some rows state a clone size, as once, few, many or a class for expanded clones.

CDR3nt: TGTGCCAGCAGTTTGGGACTAGCGGCCGAGCAGTACTTC
CDR3aa: CASSLGLAAEQYF
d_gene: TRBD2
j_gene: TRBJ2-7
v_gene: TRBV28
abundance: -

CDR3nt: TGTGCCAGTAGTGCCGACCCGGGAGGGGCGGACGAGCAGTACTTC
CDR3aa: CASSADPGGADEQYF
d_gene: TRBD2
j_gene: TRBJ2-7
v_gene: TRBV19
abundance: -

CDR3nt: TGTGCCTGGAGTGATTGGCTCGCCCCCGACACCGGGGAGCTGTTTTTT
CDR3aa: CAWSDWLAPDTGELFF
d_gene: -
j_gene: TRBJ2-2
v_gene: TRBV30
abundance: once

CDR3nt: TGTGCCAGTAAGACCAGGGAAGGGGGCTACGAGCAGTACTTC
CDR3aa: CASKTREGGYEQYF
d_gene: -
j_gene: TRBJ2-7
v_gene: TRBV19
abundance: -

CDR3nt: TGTGCCAGCTCACCGGTGACTAGCGGGACCGGGGGCGATGAGCAGTTCTTC
CDR3aa: CASSPVTSGTGGDEQFF
d_gene: TRBD2
j_gene: TRBJ2-1
v_gene: TRBV18
abundance: -

CDR3nt: TGCGCCAGCAGCTCGGGACAGGGAAGTCGAGGAGTGCAGTTCTTC
CDR3aa: CASSSGQGSRGVQFF
d_gene: TRBD1
j_gene: TRBJ2-1
v_gene: TRBV5-1
abundance: -

CDR3nt: TGTGCCTGGAGCCCAACTAGTCAACGGAGAAGTGAGCAGTTCTTC
CDR3aa: CAWSPTSQRRSEQFF
d_gene: -
j_gene: TRBJ2-1
v_gene: TRBV30
abundance: -

CDR3nt: TGTGCCAGCTGGGGACAGCTTACAGATACGCAGTATTTT
CDR3aa: CASWGQLTDTQYF
d_gene: TRBD1
j_gene: TRBJ2-3
v_gene: TRBV6-5
abundance: -

CDR3nt: TGTGCCAGCAGTTTAGCGGGAGTGAACACCGGGGAGCTGTTTTTT
CDR3aa: CASSLAGVNTGELFF
d_gene: TRBD2
j_gene: TRBJ2-2
v_gene: TRBV6-5
abundance: -

CDR3nt: TGTGCCACCGCTCCTCAGACTGGAGATGAAGCTTTCTTT
CDR3aa: CATAPQTGDEAFF
d_gene: -
j_gene: TRBJ1-1
v_gene: TRBV5-6
abundance: -

CDR3nt: TGCAGCGTTGAAATACCGGGAGCCCGGGGGGAGCTGTTTTTT
CDR3aa: CSVEIPGARGELFF
d_gene: -
j_gene: TRBJ2-2
v_gene: TRBV29-1
abundance: -

CDR3nt: TGTGCCAGCAGCTTAGCGGCCCTCACAGATACGCAGTATTTT
CDR3aa: CASSLAALTDTQYF
d_gene: -
j_gene: TRBJ2-3
v_gene: TRBV7-6
abundance: -

CDR3nt: TGTGCCAGCAGCAGGCGGGAGGAGGGAGGCACCTACGAGCAGTACTTC
CDR3aa: CASSRREEGGTYEQYF
d_gene: TRBD2
j_gene: TRBJ2-7
v_gene: TRBV7-9
abundance: -